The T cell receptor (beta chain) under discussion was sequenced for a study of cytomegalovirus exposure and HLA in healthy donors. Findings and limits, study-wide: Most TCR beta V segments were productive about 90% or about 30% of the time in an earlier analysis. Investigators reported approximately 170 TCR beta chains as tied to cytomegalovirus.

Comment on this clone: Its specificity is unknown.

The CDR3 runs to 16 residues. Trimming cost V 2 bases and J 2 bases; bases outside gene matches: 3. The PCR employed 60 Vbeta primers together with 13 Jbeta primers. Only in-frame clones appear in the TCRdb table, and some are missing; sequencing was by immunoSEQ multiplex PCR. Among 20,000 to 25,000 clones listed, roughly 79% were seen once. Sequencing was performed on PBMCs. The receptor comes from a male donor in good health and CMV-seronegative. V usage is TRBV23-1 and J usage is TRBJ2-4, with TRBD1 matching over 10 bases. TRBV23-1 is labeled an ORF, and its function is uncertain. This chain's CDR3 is CASSQRTGGPKNIQYF. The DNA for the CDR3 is TGCGCCAGCAGTCAAAGGACAGGGGGTCCCAAAAACATTCAGTACTTC.